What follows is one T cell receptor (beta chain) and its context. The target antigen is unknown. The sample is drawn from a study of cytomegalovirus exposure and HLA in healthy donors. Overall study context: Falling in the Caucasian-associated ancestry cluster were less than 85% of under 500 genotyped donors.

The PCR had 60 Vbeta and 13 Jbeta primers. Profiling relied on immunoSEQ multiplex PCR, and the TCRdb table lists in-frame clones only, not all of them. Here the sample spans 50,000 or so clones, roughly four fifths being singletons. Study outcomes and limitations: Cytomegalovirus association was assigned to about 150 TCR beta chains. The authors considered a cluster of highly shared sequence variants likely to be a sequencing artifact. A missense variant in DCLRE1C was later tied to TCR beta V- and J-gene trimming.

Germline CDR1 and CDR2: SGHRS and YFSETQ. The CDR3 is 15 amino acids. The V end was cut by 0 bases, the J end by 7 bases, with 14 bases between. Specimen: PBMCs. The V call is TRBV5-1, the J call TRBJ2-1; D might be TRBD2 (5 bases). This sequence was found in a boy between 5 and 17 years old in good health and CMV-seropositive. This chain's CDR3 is CASSLAGNVINEQFF. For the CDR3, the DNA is TGCGCCAGCAGCTTGGCCGGGAATGTCATTAATGAGCAGTTCTTC.